What follows are 8 T cell receptor beta chains derived from one specimen sequenced in a study of blood T cell repertoires in COVID-19. Sequenced by immunoSEQ multiplex PCR; TCRdb stores in-frame clones only, minus some. The repertoire holds more than 25,000 clones, with approximately 96% as singletons. The sequenced material came from peripheral blood. The receptors come from a human donor with active COVID-19. The donor label of this sample is uncertain.

Only a few counts were recorded for this clone. This sequence joins TRBV19 and TRBJ2-5; 14 nucleotides align to TRBD2. This CDR3 is 18 amino acids long. Germline lookup yields CDR1 LNHDA and CDR2 SQIVND (reference sequence). After removal of 6 bases from V and 5 bases from J, the junction contained 14 bases not matched to a gene. CDR3 nucleotides: TGTGCCAGTAGCAGTGGGAGACTAGCGGGGGGGATGGTGGAGACCCAGTACTTC. It specifies CASSSGRLAGGMVETQYF.

The chain carries TRBV6-5 and TRBJ2-7; D call uncertain. This CDR3 region has 14 residues. The V and J ends lost 6 bases and 0 bases respectively, with 12 bases between them. Germline-derived CDR1 and CDR2 are MNHEY and SVGAGI. CDR3: CASSLEPLSYEQYF. The DNA for the CDR3 is TGTGCCAGCAGCCTCGAGCCGCTCTCCTACGAGCAGTACTTC.

V is TRBV3-1 (or the pseudogene TRBV3-2) and J is TRBJ1-1, with D maybe TRBD1 (5 bases). Between the trimmed V and J ends, which lost 0 bases and 0 bases, there was a span of 11 bases. This CDR3 spans 16 amino acids. Germline loops: CDR1 LGHDT, CDR2 YNNKEL (reference sequence). The CDR3 DNA follows: TGTGCCAGCAGCCAAGACCGACAGCCGTTGAACACTGAAGCTTTCTTT. This translates into CASSQDRQPLNTEAFF.

Points on this clone: The junction departs from germline at one end; a sequencing error may be responsible. The chain links TRBV2 to TRBJ1-1, with TRBD1 matching 7 bases. CDR1 and CDR2 (germline): SNHLY, FYNNEI. CDR3 size: 12 residues. CDR3 nucleotides: TGTGCCAGCAGTGAACGGACAGGCGAACGGGTCTTT. Translated: CASSERTGERVF.

The rearrangement joins TRBV19 to TRBJ2-3, with 12 bases lining up with TRBD2. Germline CDR1 reads LNHDA; CDR2 reads SQIVND (reference sequence). The CDR3 is 16 amino acids. Trimming cost V 5 bases and J 7 bases; bases outside gene matches: 10. The CDR3 sequence is CASSSSLAGGPYTQYF. The CDR3 coding sequence is TGTGCCAGTAGTTCCAGTCTAGCGGGAGGGCCTTATACGCAGTATTTT.

This chain connects TRBV6-6 to TRBJ2-5; D may be TRBD2 (6 bases). Germline assignment: CDR1 MNHNY and CDR2 SVGAGI (reference sequence). This CDR3 spans 15 amino acids. Trimming removed 6 bases at V and 2 bases at J, with 16 bases between. CDR3 protein: CASRPRTNPQETQYF. CDR3 DNA sequence: TGTGCCAGCAGACCCAGGACTAACCCTCAAGAGACCCAGTACTTC.

This chain links TRBV4-3 with TRBJ2-2, with D unclear. Germline V gene sequence: CDR1 LGHNA, CDR2 YSLEER. This CDR3 is built from 13 residues. V was shortened by 6 bases and J by 4 bases, with 9 bases between the two germline ends. The CDR3 nucleotides are TGCGCCAGCAGTGCGGTCTTCACCGGGGAGCTGTTTTTT. Translating gives CASSAVFTGELFF.

The genes are TRBV30 and TRBJ2-1, with 8 nucleotides matching TRBD1. The CDR3 extends over 15 amino acids. From germline, CDR1 is GTSNPN and CDR2 SVGIG (reference sequence). V gave up 1 base and J gave up 3 bases; unmatched junction bases: 5. Written as DNA, the CDR3 is TGTGCCTGGAGTGCATACAGGGGGAGCTACAATGAGCAGTTCTTC. Amino acid sequence: CAWSAYRGSYNEQFF.